Given below is one T cell receptor beta chain in context. Its target is not known. This entry comes from a study of human T cells and chemical hapten exposure. The V end lost 7 bases, the J end lost 0 bases, and 13 bases lay between the germline ends. Germline V CDR1 and CDR2: LGHDT, YNNKEL (reference sequence). The CDR3 has 14 amino acids. The time point was: patch test 1, 2 weeks after DPC sensitization. Treatment noted: therapeutic diphenylcyclopropenone sensitization with weekly scalp DPC. Study outcomes and limitations: No change in TCRs above 1 in 1000 frequency was produced by DPC sensitization.

TCRdb used MiXCR to reprocess the RACE reads, holding one entry per CDR3 protein. In the table there are over 85,000 distinct CDR3 sequences, 9.5% to 15% of which are singletons. This clonotype was obtained from a woman between 35 and 50 years old with alopecia areata. Some clones in this sample may be carry-over from other donors' samples. The specimen was whole blood, collected in connection with sensitization to the hapten diphenylcyclopropenone (DPC). The V and J genes are TRBV3-1 and TRBJ2-7, with D tentatively TRBD1 or TRBD2 (5 bases each). This chain's CDR3 is CASNPGRSSYEQYF. CDR3 DNA sequence: TGTGCCAGCAACCCGGGACGGAGCTCCTACGAGCAGTACTTC.